The clone carrying this T cell receptor beta chain was found many times. The data are from a study of regulatory T cells in long-lasting Graves disease. Trimming stripped 2 bases from V and 3 bases from J, with 12 bases between. The CDR3 loop spans 15 amino acids. Germline assignment: CDR1 SGHRS and CDR2 YFSETQ. The TCR beta library used iRepertoire HTBI primers with Arm-PCR amplification of CDR3. Each CDR3 protein gets one entry after TCRdb re-called the multiplex PCR reads with MiXCR. This table holds approximately 470,000 distinct CDR3 sequences, roughly 20% found once. Time point reported: persistent/refractory GD, antithyroid drugs over 5 years with positive TRAb. With RNA extracted from PBMCs as input, the TCR library was made.

The material sequenced was peripheral blood mononuclear cells (PBMCs), taken when the disease was refractory, from a patient treated with antithyroid drugs. The chain carries TRBV5-1 and TRBJ2-1; perhaps TRBD2 as D (5 bases). The sequence came from a female donor with Graves disease. CDR3 sequence reads: CASSFGWEFYNEQFF. For the CDR3, the DNA is TGCGCCAGCAGCTTCGGTTGGGAGTTCTACAATGAGCAGTTCTTC.